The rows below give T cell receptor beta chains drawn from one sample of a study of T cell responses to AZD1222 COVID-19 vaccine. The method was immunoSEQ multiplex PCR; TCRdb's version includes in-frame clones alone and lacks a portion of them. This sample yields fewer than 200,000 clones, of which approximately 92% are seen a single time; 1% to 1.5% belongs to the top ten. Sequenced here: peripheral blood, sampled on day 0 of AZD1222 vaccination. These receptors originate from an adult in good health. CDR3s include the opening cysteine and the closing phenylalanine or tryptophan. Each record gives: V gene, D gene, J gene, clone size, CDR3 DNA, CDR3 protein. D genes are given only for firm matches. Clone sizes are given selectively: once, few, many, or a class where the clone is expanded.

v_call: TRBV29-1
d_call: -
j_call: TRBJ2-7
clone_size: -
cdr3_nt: TGCAGCGTTGCTGCGACATACTACGAGCAGTACTTC
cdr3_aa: CSVAATYYEQYF

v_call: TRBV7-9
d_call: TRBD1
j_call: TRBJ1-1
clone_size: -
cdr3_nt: TGTGCCAGCAGCTTAGAATTCAGGGGGGCTTTCTTT
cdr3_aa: CASSLEFRGAFF

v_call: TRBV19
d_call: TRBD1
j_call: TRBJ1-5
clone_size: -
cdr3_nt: TGTGCCAGTAGGGCGACAGGGGGCCTTCTAGGTCAGCCCCAGCATTTT
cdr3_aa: CASRATGGLLGQPQHF

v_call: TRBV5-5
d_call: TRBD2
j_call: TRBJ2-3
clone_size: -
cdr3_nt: TGTGCCAGCAGCCAAATAGCGGGGGGGCGCACAGATACGCAGTATTTT
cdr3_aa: CASSQIAGGRTDTQYF

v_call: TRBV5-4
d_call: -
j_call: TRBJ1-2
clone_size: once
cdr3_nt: TGTGCCAGCAGCGTATTTCGACAGGACTTGAACTATGGCTACACCTTC
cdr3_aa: CASSVFRQDLNYGYTF

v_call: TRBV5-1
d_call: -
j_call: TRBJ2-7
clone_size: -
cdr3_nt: TGCGCCAGCAGTCCTCCCGGCGCAGCGGACTACGAGCAGTACTTC
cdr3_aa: CASSPPGAADYEQYF

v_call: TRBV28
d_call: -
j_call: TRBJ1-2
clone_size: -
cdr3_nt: TGTGCCAGCAGTCTTCTTCAGGGGATAGAGGGGGGCTACACCTTC
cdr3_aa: CASSLLQGIEGGYTF

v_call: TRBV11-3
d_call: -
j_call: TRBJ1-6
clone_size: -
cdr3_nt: TGTGCCAGCAGCTTAGGGACACCCTATAATTCACCCCTCCACTTT
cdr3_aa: CASSLGTPYNSPLHF

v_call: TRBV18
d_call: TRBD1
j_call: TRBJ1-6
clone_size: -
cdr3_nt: TGTGCCAGCTCACCACCGGGACAGGGGGTAGAGTCACCCCTCCACTTT
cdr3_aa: CASSPPGQGVESPLHF

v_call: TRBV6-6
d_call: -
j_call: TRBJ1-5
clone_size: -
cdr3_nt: TGTGCCAGCAGTTACTCCCGACGGAGCAATCAGCCCCAGCATTTT
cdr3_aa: CASSYSRRSNQPQHF

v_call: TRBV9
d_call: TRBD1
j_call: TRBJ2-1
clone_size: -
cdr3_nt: TGTGCCAGCAGCGGACAGGGTCGGCAGTTCTTC
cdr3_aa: CASSGQGRQFF

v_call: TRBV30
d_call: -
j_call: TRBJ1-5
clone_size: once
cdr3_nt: TGTGCCTGGAGAGACGGGCCCCATCAGCCCCAGCATTTT
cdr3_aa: CAWRDGPHQPQHF

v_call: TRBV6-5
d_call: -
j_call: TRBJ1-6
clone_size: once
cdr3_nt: TGTGCCAGCAGAGGTGGGCGTTCCTATAATTCACCCCTCCACTTT
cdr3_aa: CASRGGRSYNSPLHF

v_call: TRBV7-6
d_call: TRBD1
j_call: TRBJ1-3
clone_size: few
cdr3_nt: TGTGCCAGCAGCCCCACCAAGGGACAGGGACTTTCTGGAAACACCATATATTTT
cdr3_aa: CASSPTKGQGLSGNTIYF

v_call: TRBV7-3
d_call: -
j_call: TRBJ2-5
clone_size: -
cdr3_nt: TGTGCCAGCAGCTTAGGGTTCCAAGAGACCCAGTACTTC
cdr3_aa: CASSLGFQETQYF

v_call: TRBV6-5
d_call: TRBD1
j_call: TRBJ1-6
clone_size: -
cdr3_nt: TGTGCCAGCAGGCCAAGACAGGGGGGCAATTCACCCCTCCACTTT
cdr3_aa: CASRPRQGGNSPLHF

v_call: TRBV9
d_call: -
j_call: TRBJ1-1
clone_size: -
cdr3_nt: TGTGCCAGCAGCGTAGATTTAGGTGTCGCAGGGACGCCTTTCTTT
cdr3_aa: CASSVDLGVAGTPFF

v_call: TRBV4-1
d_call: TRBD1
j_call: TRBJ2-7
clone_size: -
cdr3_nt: TGCGCCAGCAGCCTCCGGACAGGGGAAGGCGAGCAGTACTTC
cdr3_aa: CASSLRTGEGEQYF

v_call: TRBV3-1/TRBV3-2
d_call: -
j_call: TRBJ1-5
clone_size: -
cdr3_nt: TGTGCCAGCAGCCAAGGCGCGGGGGCCCAGCATTTT
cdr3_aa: CASSQGAGAQHF

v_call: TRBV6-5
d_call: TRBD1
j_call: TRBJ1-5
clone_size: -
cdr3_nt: TGTGCCAGCAGTCCGGGCGGGACAGTAGCCCAGCATTTT
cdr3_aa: CASSPGGTVAQHF

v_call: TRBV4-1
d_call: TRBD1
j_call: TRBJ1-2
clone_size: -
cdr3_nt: TGCGCCAGCAGCCAATGGACAGGGGTTTATGGCTACACCTTC
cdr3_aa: CASSQWTGVYGYTF

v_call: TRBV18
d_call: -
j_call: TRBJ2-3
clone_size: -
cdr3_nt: TGTGCCAGCTCAAGTAGTCCCGTTGATACGCAGTATTTT
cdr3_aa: CASSSSPVDTQYF

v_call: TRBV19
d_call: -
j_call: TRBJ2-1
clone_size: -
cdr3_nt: TGTGCCAGTAGTATAGTAGCAGGGGTGAATGAGCAGTTCTTC
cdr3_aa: CASSIVAGVNEQFF

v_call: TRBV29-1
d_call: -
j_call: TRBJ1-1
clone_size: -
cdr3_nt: TGCAGCGTTGAAGGTCAGATGAACACTGAAGCTTTCTTT
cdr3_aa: CSVEGQMNTEAFF

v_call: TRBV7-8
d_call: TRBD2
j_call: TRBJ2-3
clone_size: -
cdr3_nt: TGTGCCAGCAGCTCGAATCGACTAGCGGGTAGGGATACGCAGTATTTT
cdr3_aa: CASSSNRLAGRDTQYF

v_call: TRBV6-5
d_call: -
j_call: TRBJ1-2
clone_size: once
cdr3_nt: TGTGCCAGCAGTAACGGACATAACTATGGCTACACCTTC
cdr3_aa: CASSNGHNYGYTF

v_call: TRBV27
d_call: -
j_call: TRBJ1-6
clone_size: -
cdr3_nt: TGTGCCAGCAGTTTAAGGGGAAGCTCCTATAATTCACCCCTCCACTTT
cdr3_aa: CASSLRGSSYNSPLHF

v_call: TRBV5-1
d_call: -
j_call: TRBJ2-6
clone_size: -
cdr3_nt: TGCGCCAGCAGCAATGGACAGTCTGGGGCCAACGTCCTGACTTTC
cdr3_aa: CASSNGQSGANVLTF

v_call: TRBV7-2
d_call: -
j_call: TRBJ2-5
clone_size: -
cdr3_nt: TGTGCCAGCAGCTTTAGGCCAATCCAAGAGACCCAGTACTTC
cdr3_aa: CASSFRPIQETQYF

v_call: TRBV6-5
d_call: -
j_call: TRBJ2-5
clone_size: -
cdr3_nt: TGTGCCAGCCGAATGAGGGAGACCCAGTACTTC
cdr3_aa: CASRMRETQYF

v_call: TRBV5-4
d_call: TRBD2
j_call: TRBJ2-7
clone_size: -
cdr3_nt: TGTGCCAGCAGCAATAGCGGGGGGTCTTTTTCCTACGAGCAGTACTTC
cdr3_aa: CASSNSGGSFSYEQYF

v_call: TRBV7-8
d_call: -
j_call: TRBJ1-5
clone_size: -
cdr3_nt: TGTGCCAGCAGCTTAGTACAGGCCGATCAGCCCCAGCATTTT
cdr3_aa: CASSLVQADQPQHF

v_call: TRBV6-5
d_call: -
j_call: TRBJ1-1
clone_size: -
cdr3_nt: TGTGCCAGCAGTTACTTCGGCGGTAAGAACACTGAAGCTTTCTTT
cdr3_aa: CASSYFGGKNTEAFF

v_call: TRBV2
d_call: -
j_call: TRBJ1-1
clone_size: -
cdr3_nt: TGTGCCAGCAGCCCGGACCCCAGGAGGGACACTGAAGCTTTCTTT
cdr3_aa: CASSPDPRRDTEAFF

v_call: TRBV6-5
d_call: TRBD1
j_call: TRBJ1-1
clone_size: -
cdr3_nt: TGTGCCAGCAGTTACTCAACAGGGGGGTTCGCTTTCTTT
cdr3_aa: CASSYSTGGFAFF

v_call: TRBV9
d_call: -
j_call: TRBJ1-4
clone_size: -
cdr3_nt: TGTGCCAGCAGTCCCCCGGCAGCCTCAAAAGGAGAAAAACTGTTTTTT
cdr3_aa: CASSPPAASKGEKLFF

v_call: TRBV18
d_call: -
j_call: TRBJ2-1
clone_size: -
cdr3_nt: TGTGCCAGCTCACCAGAGGCTGGGGTCAGCTACAATGAGCAGTTCTTC
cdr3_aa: CASSPEAGVSYNEQFF

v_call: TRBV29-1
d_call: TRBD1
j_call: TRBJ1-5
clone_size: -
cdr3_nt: TGCAGCGTGGCGACAGGGGGCAATCAGCCCCAGCATTTT
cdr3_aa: CSVATGGNQPQHF

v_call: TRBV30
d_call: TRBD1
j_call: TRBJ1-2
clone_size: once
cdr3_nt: TGTGCCTGGAGCCGGACAGGCGGCTATGGCTACACCTTC
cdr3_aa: CAWSRTGGYGYTF

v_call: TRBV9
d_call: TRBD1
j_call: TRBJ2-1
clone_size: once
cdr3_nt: TGTGCCAGCAGCGTAGGATCGGACAGGTACTTTGATGAGCAGTTCTTC
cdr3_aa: CASSVGSDRYFDEQFF

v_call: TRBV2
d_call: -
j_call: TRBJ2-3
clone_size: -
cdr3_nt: TGTGCCAGCAGTCCCCGGGAGACCAGCACAGATACGCAGTATTTT
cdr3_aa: CASSPRETSTDTQYF

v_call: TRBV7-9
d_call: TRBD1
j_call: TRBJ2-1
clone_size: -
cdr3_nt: TGTGCCAGCAGCTTGGGACAGATCACCTACAATGAGCAGTTCTTC
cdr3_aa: CASSLGQITYNEQFF